These 10 T cell receptor beta chains share one sample of origin, sequenced in a study of blood T cell repertoires in COVID-19. The assay was immunoSEQ multiplex PCR, and TCRdb's table has in-frame clones only and misses some. Here the sample spans 50,000 to 70,000 clones, 80% to 95% being singletons. Source material: peripheral blood. These TCRs come from an elderly woman with active COVID-19.

V gene TRBV5-1 combines with J gene TRBJ1-1, with 7 bases aligning to TRBD1. Germline V CDR1 and CDR2: SGHRS, YFSETQ. CDR3 length equals 15 residues. Germline trimming cut 0 bases from V and 1 base from J; bases unmatched to any gene: 3. As DNA, the CDR3 is TGCGCCAGCAGCTTGGTCAAGGGGGCGAACACTGAAGCTTTCTTT. Translated, it gives CASSLVKGANTEAFF. Full variable domain (rest looked up from reference TRBV5-1 and TRBJ1-1): KAGVTQTPRYLIKTRGQQVTLSCSPISGHRSVSWYQQTPGQGLQFLFEYFSETQRNKGNFPGRFSGRQFSNSRSEMNVSTLELGDSALYLCASSLVKGANTEAFFGQGTRLTVV.

V is TRBV28 and J is TRBJ2-7; tentatively, D is TRBD2 (6 bases). Germline CDR1 reads MDHEN; CDR2 reads SYDVKM. Trimming removed 4 bases at V and 2 bases at J, with 18 bases between. The CDR3 runs to 16 residues. CDR3 residues: CASSYPGGDSTYEQYF. The CDR3 nucleotides read TGTGCCAGCAGTTACCCGGGCGGGGACTCTACCTACGAGCAGTACTTC.

CDR3 protein: CASSPGTGLRETQYF. The CDR3 DNA is TGTGCCAGCAGCCCGGGAACAGGGCTCCGGGAGACCCAGTACTTC. The V gene is TRBV3-1 (or the pseudogene TRBV3-2), the J gene TRBJ2-5; possibly TRBD1 for D (6 bases). Germline CDR1 and CDR2: LGHDT and YNNKEL (reference sequence). The CDR3 spans 15 residues. V lost 4 bases and J 5 bases, leaving 17 bases between the germline ends.

V usage is TRBV27 and J usage is TRBJ1-5; D remains unclear. V lost 4 bases to trimming and J lost 11 bases, with 18 bases between them. Germline V gene data show CDR1 as MNHEY and CDR2 as SMNVEV (reference sequence). This CDR3 is 14 amino acids long. CDR3 DNA sequence: TGTGCCAGCAGTTCACAATTCCCGATCAAGACCCAGCATTTT. Amino acid sequence: CASSSQFPIKTQHF.

The genes are TRBV2 and TRBJ1-5, with D possibly being TRBD1 (6 bases). V was shortened by 6 bases and J by 4 bases, with 13 bases between the two germline ends. Germline CDR1 is SNHLY and CDR2 is FYNNEI. There are 14 residues in the CDR3. The CDR3 spells CASSLQGQNQPQHF. CDR3 DNA: TGTGCCAGCAGCCTCCAGGGACAAAATCAGCCCCAGCATTTT.

This clone was recorded once. CDR3 DNA: TGTGCCAGCAGCCAAGGGAGGGTCGCCTACGAGCAGTACTTC. It specifies CASSQGRVAYEQYF. The rearrangement uses TRBV3-1 (or the pseudogene TRBV3-2) and TRBJ2-7; TRBD2 is a possible D gene (6 bases). From germline, CDR1 is LGHDT and CDR2 YNNKEL (reference sequence). CDR3 size: 14 residues. Trimming removed 1 base from V and 2 bases from J, with 9 bases in between.

The rearrangement links TRBV20-1 to TRBJ2-7, with D possibly being TRBD1 (6 bases). CDR1 and CDR2 from the germline V gene are DFQATT and SNEGSKA (reference sequence). V lost 3 bases and J 6 bases, leaving 21 bases between the germline ends. The CDR3 extends over 15 amino acids. CDR3: CSASGLMAGAVEQYF. As DNA, the CDR3 is TGCAGTGCTAGTGGATTGATGGCAGGGGCGGTCGAGCAGTACTTC.

The chain links TRBV2 to TRBJ2-6; unclear D gene. Trimming took off 1 base at V and 3 bases at J, with 7 bases between the two ends. The CDR3 length is 15 residues. In germline, CDR1 is SNHLY, CDR2 FYNNEI. The CDR3 reads CASSEVTVGANVLTF. The CDR3 nucleotides are TGTGCCAGCAGTGAAGTAACGGTTGGGGCCAACGTCCTGACTTTC.

The rearrangement links TRBV12-5 to TRBJ2-1; TRBD1 matches 10 bases. The CDR3 loop spans 15 amino acids. V trimming: 5 bases; J trimming: 9 bases; junction bases outside the gene matches: 10. Germline-derived CDR1 and CDR2 are LGHNT and FRNRAP. CDR3: CASGAWDRGVREQFF. CDR3 coding DNA: TGTGCTAGTGGTGCCTGGGACAGGGGAGTGCGTGAGCAGTTCTTC.

The rearrangement joins TRBV5-1 to TRBJ2-2, with a weak D call TRBD2 (6 bases). Germline values: CDR1 SGHRS, CDR2 YFSETQ. The CDR3 covers 14 residues. V lost 5 bases and J 0 bases, leaving 8 bases between the germline ends. The CDR3 protein is CASREGPNTGELFF. In DNA form, the CDR3 reads TGCGCCAGCAGGGAGGGACCGAACACCGGGGAGCTGTTTTTT.